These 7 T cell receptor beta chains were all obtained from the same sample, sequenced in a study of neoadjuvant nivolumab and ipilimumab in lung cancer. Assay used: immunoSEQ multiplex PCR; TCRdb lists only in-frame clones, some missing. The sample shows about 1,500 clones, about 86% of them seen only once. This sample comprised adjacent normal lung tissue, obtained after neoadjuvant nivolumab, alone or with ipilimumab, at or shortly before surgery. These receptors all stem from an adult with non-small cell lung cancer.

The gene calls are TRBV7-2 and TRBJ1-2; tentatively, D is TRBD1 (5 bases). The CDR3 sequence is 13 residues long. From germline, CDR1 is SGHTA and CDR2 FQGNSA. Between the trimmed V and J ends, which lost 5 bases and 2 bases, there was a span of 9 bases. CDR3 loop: CASSATENYGYTF. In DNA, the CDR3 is TGTGCCAGCAGCGCGACAGAGAACTATGGCTACACCTTC.

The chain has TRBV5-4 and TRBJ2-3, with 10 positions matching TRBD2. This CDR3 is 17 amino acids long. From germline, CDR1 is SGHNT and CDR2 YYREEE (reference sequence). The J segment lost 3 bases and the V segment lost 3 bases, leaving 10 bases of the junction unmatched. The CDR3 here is CASSWKRGGVLTDTQYF. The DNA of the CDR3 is TGTGCCAGCAGCTGGAAGCGGGGGGGCGTTTTAACAGATACGCAGTATTTT.

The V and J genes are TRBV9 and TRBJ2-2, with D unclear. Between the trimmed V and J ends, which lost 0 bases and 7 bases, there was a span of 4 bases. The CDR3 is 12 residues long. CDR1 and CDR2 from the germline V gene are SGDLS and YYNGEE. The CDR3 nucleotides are TGTGCCAGCAGCGTAGCTGACGGGGAGCTGTTTTTT. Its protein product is CASSVADGELFF.

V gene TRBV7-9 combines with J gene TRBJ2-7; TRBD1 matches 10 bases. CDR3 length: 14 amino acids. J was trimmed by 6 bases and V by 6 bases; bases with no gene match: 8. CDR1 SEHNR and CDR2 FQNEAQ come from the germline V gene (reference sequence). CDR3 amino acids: CASSPTGGGFEQYF. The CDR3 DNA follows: TGTGCCAGCAGTCCGACAGGGGGCGGATTCGAGCAGTACTTC.

CDR3: CASSLRGLRVDGELFF. CDR3 sequence (DNA): TGTGCCAGCAGCTTACGAGGGCTCCGAGTAGATGGGGAGCTGTTTTTT. This rearrangement joins TRBV13 to TRBJ2-2; a possible D gene is TRBD2 (5 bases). Between the trimmed V and J ends, which lost 2 bases and 8 bases, there was a span of 18 bases. Germline V gene lookup returns CDR1 PRHDT and CDR2 FYEKMQ (reference sequence). CDR3 size: 16 residues.

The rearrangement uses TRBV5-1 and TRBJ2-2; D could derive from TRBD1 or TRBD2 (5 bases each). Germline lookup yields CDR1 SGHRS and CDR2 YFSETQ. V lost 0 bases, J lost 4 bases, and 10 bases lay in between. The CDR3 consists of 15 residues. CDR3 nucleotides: TGCGCCAGCAGCTTGGCCAACGGGGCCACCGGGGAGCTGTTTTTT. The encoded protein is CASSLANGATGELFF.

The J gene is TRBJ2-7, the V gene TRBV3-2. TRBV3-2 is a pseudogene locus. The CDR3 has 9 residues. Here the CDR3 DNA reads TGTGCCAACCACTACGAGCAGTACTTC. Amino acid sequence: CANHYEQYF.